Listed below are T cell receptor beta chains from one sample, sequenced in a study of T cell responses to AZD1222 COVID-19 vaccine. Sequenced by immunoSEQ multiplex PCR; TCRdb stores in-frame clones only, minus some. The sample has tens of thousands of clones, just over 85% seen once; the top ten hold about 2.4%. The sequences come from peripheral blood, collected on day 0 of AZD1222 vaccination. The receptor set was obtained from an adult in good health. Both conserved end residues are part of each CDR3. The D gene is left open where the match is weak. Clone size is given for some rows only: seen once, a few or many times, or a class if the clone is expanded.

CDR3nt	CDR3aa	abundance	v_gene	j_gene	d_gene
TGTGCCAGCAGCTTAGGTTCGCGGTACGAGCAGTACTTC	CASSLGSRYEQYF	once	TRBV7-2	TRBJ2-7	-
TGTGCCACCCGCGACCTAGAGGGGGACTATGGCTACACCTTC	CATRDLEGDYGYTF	-	TRBV19	TRBJ1-2	-
TGCAGCGTTGCCTTAGCGGGAGGGGGGAATGAGCAGTTCTTC	CSVALAGGGNEQFF	once	TRBV29-1	TRBJ2-1	TRBD2
TGTGCCAGCAGTCTCTCGAGTTACCAGGCTGAAGCTTTCTTT	CASSLSSYQAEAFF	-	TRBV28	TRBJ1-1	-
TGTGCCAGCAGTCAAGAAACGGGCACTGAAGCTTTCTTT	CASSQETGTEAFF	-	TRBV28	TRBJ1-1	-
TGCGCCAGCAGCCTCAACAGGGACACTGAAGCTTTCTTT	CASSLNRDTEAFF	-	TRBV4-1	TRBJ1-1	-
TGCGCCAGCAGCCAAGCTCTAGAGGCTAGCGGGAGAAATGAGCAGTTCTTC	CASSQALEASGRNEQFF	-	TRBV4-1	TRBJ2-1	TRBD2
TGTGCCAGCAGTTCCAATGAAAAACTGTTTTTT	CASSSNEKLFF	-	TRBV28	TRBJ1-4	-
TGTGCCAGCAGCTTTGACAGGGGAGGTTCAGATACGCAGTATTTT	CASSFDRGGSDTQYF	-	TRBV9	TRBJ2-3	TRBD1
TGCGCCAGCAGCCAGGGACAGGGGGCGGGTGAGCAGTTCTTC	CASSQGQGAGEQFF	-	TRBV5-1	TRBJ2-1	TRBD1
TGTGCCAGCAGCTTAGCGGGAGGTAGCGGGGTCTCTTCCGGGGAGCTGTTTTTT	CASSLAGGSGVSSGELFF	medium-sized	TRBV7-8	TRBJ2-2	TRBD2
TGTGCCAGTAGTATTGGAAGGGTCGGGGAGCTGTTTTTT	CASSIGRVGELFF	-	TRBV19	TRBJ2-2	-
TGTGCCAGCAGTTTACAAAGGGGCGAGCAGTACTTC	CASSLQRGEQYF	-	TRBV27	TRBJ2-7	-
TGTGCCAGCAGCAACGGGAGAGCGGGAGGACGCTACAATGAGCAGTTCTTC	CASSNGRAGGRYNEQFF	-	TRBV7-9	TRBJ2-1	TRBD2
TGTGCCAGCAGCCAAACAGGGGGTTTCTCCTACAATGAGCAGTTCTTC	CASSQTGGFSYNEQFF	-	TRBV3-1/TRBV3-2	TRBJ2-1	TRBD1
TGTGCCAGCAGTCTAGACAGCTCCTACAATGAGCAGTTCTTC	CASSLDSSYNEQFF	-	TRBV3-1/TRBV3-2	TRBJ2-1	-
TGTGCCAGTAGTATATCCAGGAGGAACGAGCAGTACTTC	CASSISRRNEQYF	once	TRBV19	TRBJ2-7	-
TGTGCCAGCAGTTGGGGGAATTCTGGGGCCAACGTCCTGACTTTC	CASSWGNSGANVLTF	once	TRBV6-5	TRBJ2-6	-
TGTGCCAGCAGCTTAGGCTCAGGGATGAACACTGAAGCTTTCTTT	CASSLGSGMNTEAFF	-	TRBV7-9	TRBJ1-1	-
TGTGCCAGCAGGGATACAGGGGAGAATCAGCCCCAGCATTTT	CASRDTGENQPQHF	-	TRBV2	TRBJ1-5	TRBD1